What follows is one TCR beta chain and its context. These data are taken from a study of blood T cell repertoires in COVID-19. As for the study in general: COVID-19 samples, acute and convalescent, were from the United States, Italy and Spain.

The CDR3 is 16 amino acids. Germline V gene lookup returns CDR1 MNHEY and CDR2 SVGAGI. Between the trimmed V and J ends, which lost 2 bases and 0 bases, there was a span of 11 bases. The repertoire was sequenced with immunoSEQ multiplex PCR; TCRdb's copy has only in-frame clones and lacks some. The sample includes under 95,000 clones, almost 85% of them seen just once. This sequence originates from a woman of 80 years or more with acute or convalescent COVID-19. The specimen sequenced was peripheral blood. The gene calls are TRBV6-5 and TRBJ1-5; D perhaps matches TRBD1 (6 bases). CDR3 bases: TGTGCCAGCAGTTACGGGGGGGCCGATAGCAATCAGCCCCAGCATTTT. Its translation is CASSYGGADSNQPQHF.